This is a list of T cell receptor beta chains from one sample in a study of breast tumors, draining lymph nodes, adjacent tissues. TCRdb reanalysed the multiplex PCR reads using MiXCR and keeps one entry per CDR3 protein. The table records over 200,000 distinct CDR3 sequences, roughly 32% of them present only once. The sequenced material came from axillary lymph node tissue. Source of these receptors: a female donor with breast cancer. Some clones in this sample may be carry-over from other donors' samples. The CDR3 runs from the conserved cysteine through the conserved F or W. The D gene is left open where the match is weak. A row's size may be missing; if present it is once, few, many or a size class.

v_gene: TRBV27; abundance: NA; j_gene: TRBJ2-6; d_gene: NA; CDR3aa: CAGSLSGANVLTF; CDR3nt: TGTGCCGGCAGTTTATCTGGGGCCAACGTCCTGACTTTC
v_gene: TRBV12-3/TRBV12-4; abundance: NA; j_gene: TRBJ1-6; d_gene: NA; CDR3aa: CASRGTSVNSPLHF; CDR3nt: TGTGCCAGCAGAGGGACTAGCGTAAATTCACCCCTCCACTTT
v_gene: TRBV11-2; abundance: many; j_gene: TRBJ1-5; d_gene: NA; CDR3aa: CASSLDWGQGNQPQHF; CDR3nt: TGTGCCAGCAGCTTAGATTGGGGGCAGGGAAATCAGCCCCAGCATTTT
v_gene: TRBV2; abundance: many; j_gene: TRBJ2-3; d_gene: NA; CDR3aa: CASSLSPGGDTQYF; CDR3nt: TGTGCCAGCAGTCTAAGCCCCGGCGGAGATACGCAGTATTTT
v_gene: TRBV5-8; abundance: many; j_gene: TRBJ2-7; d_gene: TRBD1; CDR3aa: CASSILRGLTYEQYF; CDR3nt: TGTGCCAGCAGCATCCTCAGGGGGCTCACCTACGAGCAGTACTTC
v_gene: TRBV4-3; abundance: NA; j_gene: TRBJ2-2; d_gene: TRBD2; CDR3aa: CASSQDRGGLFF; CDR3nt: TGCGCCAGCAGCCAAGATCGGGGGGGGCTGTTTTTT
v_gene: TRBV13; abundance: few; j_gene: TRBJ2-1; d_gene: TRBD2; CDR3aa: CASSLDGGSPYNEQFF; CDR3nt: TGTGCCAGCAGCTTAGATGGCGGGAGTCCCTACAATGAGCAGTTCTTC
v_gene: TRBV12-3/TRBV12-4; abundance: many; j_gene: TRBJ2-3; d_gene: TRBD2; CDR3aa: CASSFEGTSGSGTDTQYF; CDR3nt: TGTGCCAGCAGTTTCGAGGGGACTAGCGGGAGTGGCACAGATACGCAGTATTTT
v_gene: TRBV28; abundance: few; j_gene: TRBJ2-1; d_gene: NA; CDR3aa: CATAQGVGEQFF; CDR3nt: TGTGCCACCGCCCAAGGGGTAGGTGAGCAGTTCTTC
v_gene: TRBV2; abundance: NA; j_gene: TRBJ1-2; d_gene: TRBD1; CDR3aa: CASSERQGTYGYTF; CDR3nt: TGTGCCAGCAGTGAAAGACAGGGTACCTATGGCTACACCTTC
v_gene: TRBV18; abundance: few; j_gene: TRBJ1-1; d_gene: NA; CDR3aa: CASSPQQNTEAFF; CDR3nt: TGTGCCAGCTCACCACAGCAGAACACTGAAGCTTTCTTT
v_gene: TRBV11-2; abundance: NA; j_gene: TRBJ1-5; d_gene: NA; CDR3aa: CASSNLAGFETQHF; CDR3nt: TGTGCCAGCAGCAATTTAGCGGGATTCGAGACCCAGCATTTT
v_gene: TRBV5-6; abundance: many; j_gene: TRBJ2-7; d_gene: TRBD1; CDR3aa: CASRTGYDEQYF; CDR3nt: TGTGCCAGCAGGACAGGGTACGACGAGCAGTACTTC
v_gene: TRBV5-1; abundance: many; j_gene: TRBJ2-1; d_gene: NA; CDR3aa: CASSLPGTRSNEQFF; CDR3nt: TGCGCCAGCAGCTTGCCCGGGACTCGATCCAATGAGCAGTTCTTC
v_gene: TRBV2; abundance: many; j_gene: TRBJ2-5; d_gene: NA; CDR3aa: CASYSETQYF; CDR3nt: TGTGCCAGCTACTCCGAGACCCAGTACTTC
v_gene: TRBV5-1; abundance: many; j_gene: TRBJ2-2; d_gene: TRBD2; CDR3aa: CASSTTGGSIGELFF; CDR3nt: TGCGCCAGCAGCACAACCGGGGGGAGTATCGGGGAGCTGTTTTTT
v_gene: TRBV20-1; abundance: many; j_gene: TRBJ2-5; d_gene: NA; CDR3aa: CSAYDNLRLLQETQYF; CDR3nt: TGCAGTGCCTATGACAACCTAAGACTCCTCCAAGAGACCCAGTACTTC
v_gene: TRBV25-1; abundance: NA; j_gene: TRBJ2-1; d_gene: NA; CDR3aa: CASSPLAGYEQFF; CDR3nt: TGTGCCAGCAGCCCGCTGGCGGGTTATGAGCAGTTCTTC
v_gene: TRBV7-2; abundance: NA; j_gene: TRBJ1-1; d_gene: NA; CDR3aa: CASSLGPGPTEAFF; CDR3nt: TGTGCCAGCAGCTTAGGCCCGGGGCCCACTGAAGCTTTCTTT
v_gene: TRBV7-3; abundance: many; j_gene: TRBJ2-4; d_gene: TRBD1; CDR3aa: CASSPGTGQNIQYF; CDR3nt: TGTGCCAGCAGCCCAGGGACAGGGCAAAACATTCAGTACTTC
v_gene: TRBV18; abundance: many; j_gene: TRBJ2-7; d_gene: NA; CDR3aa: CASSPVSTSAYEQYF; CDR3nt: TGTGCCAGCTCACCCGTCTCGACTAGTGCCTACGAGCAGTACTTC
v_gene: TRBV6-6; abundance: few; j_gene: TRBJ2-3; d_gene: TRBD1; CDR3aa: CASSRHTGGSADTQYF; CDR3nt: TGTGCCAGCAGTAGACATACAGGGGGATCGGCAGATACGCAGTATTTT
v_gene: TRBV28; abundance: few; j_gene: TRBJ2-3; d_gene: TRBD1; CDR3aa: CASRSNRGPPDTQYF; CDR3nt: TGTGCCAGCAGATCAAACAGGGGCCCCCCAGATACGCAGTATTTT
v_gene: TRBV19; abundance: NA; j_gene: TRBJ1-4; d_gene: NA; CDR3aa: CASSITRLATNEKLLF; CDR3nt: TGTGCCAGTAGTATCACGCGACTGGCAACTAATGAAAAACTGCTCTTT
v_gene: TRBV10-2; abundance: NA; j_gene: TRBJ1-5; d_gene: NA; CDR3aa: CASSVGGNSNQPQHF; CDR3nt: TGCGCCAGCAGTGTGGGGGGAAATAGCAATCAGCCCCAGCATTTT
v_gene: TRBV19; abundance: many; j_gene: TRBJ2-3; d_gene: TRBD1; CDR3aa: CASSRTGVTDTQYF; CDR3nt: TGTGCCAGTAGTAGGACAGGGGTCACAGATACGCAGTATTTT
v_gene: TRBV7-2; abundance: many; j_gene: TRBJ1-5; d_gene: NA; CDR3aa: CASSLAPGVQPQHF; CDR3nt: TGTGCCAGCAGCTTAGCGCCAGGGGTCCAGCCCCAGCATTTT
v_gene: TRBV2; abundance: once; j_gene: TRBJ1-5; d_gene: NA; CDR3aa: CASSEGQGGPQHF; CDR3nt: TGTGCCAGCAGTGAGGGGCAGGGAGGTCCTCAGCATTTT
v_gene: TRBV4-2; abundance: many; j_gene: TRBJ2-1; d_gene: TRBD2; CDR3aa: CASNPSPGLAGNNEQFF; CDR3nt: TGTGCCAGCAACCCATCACCGGGACTAGCGGGGAACAATGAGCAGTTCTTC
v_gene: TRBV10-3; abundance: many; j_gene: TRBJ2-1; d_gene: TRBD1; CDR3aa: CAISGQGYNEQFF; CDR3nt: TGTGCCATCAGCGGACAGGGCTACAATGAGCAGTTCTTC
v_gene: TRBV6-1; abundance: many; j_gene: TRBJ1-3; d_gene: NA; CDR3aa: CASRGVEGAGNTIYF; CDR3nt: TGTGCCAGCAGGGGGGTGGAGGGAGCGGGAAACACCATATATTTT
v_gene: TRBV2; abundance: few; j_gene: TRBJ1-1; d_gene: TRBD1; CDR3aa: CASTRQGVNTEAFF; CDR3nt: TGTGCCAGCACCAGACAGGGCGTGAACACTGAAGCTTTCTTT
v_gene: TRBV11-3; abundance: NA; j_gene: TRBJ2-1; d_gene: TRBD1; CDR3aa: CASSLASGTGTEQFF; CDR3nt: TGTGCCAGCAGCTTAGCCTCCGGGACAGGGACTGAGCAGTTCTTC
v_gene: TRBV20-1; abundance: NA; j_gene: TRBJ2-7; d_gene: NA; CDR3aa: CSASLGNEQYF; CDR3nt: TGCAGTGCTAGTCTGGGGAACGAGCAGTACTTC
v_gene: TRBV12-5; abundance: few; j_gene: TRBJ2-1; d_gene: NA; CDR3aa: CASGFSTDWTYNEQFF; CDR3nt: TGTGCTAGTGGTTTCTCTACAGACTGGACCTACAATGAGCAGTTCTTC
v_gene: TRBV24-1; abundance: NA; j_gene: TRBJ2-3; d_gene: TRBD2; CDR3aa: CATSALAGGSTDTQYF; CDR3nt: TGTGCCACCAGTGCATTAGCGGGAGGGAGCACAGATACGCAGTATTTT
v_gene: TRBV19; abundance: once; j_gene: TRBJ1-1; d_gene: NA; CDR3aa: CASSIIEGLPVMNTEAFF; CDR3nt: TGTGCCAGTAGTATAATAGAAGGCCTGCCTGTCATGAACACTGAAGCTTTCTTT
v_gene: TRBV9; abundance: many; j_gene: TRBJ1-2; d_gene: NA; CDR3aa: CASSVAMNGGGAGYGYTF; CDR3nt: TGTGCCAGCAGCGTAGCCATGAACGGGGGGGGCGCGGGCTATGGCTACACCTTC
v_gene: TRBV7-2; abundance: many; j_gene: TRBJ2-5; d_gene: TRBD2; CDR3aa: CASSLVGSGRVTQYF; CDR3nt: TGTGCCAGCAGCTTAGTGGGTAGCGGGAGGGTGACCCAGTACTTC
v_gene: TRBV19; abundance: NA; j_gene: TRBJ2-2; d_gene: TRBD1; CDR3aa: CASSSRDRGNTGELFF; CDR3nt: TGTGCCAGTAGTAGCCGGGACAGGGGAAACACCGGGGAGCTGTTTTTT
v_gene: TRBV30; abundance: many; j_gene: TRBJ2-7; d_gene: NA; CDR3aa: CAWRSRGPIYEQYF; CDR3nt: TGTGCCTGGCGCAGCCGGGGACCCATATACGAGCAGTACTTC
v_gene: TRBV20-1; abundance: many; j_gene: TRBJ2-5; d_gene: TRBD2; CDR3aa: CSARDPGGRQETQYF; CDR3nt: TGCAGTGCTAGAGATCCGGGCGGGAGGCAAGAGACCCAGTACTTC
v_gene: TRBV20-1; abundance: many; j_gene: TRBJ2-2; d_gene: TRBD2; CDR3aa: CSAGLAGYTGELFF; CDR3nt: TGCAGTGCTGGACTAGCGGGTTATACCGGGGAGCTGTTTTTT
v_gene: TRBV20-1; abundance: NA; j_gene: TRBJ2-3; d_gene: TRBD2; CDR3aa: CSARDIAGVLYNEQYF; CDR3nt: TGCAGTGCTAGAGATATAGCGGGGGTACTATACAATGAGCAGTATTTT
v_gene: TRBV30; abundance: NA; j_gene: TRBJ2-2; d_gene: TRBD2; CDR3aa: CAWRVAGVRELFF; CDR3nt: TGTGCCTGGAGGGTAGCGGGAGTGAGGGAGCTGTTTTTT
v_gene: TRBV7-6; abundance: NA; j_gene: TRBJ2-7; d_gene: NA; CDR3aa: CASSFYICSAGGPGPSYEQYF; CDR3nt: NA
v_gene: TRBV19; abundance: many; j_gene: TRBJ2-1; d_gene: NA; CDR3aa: CASSERSWVYNEQFF; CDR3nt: TGTGCCAGTAGTGAACGGTCTTGGGTCTACAATGAGCAGTTCTTC
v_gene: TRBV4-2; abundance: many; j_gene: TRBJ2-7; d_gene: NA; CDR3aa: CASSKVGSSYEQYF; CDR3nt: TGTGCCAGCAGCAAGGTGGGGAGCTCCTACGAGCAGTACTTC
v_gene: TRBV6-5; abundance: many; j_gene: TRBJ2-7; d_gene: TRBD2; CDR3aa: CASSYRGGREQYF; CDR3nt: TGTGCCAGCAGTTACCGGGGGGGGCGAGAGCAGTACTTC
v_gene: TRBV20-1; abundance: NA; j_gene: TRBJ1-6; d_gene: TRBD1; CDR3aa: CRGTGLQSPLHF; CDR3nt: TGCAGGGGGACAGGGCTGCAGTCACCCCTCCACTTT
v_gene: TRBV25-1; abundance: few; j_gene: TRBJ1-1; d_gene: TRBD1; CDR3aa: CASSVPGQEAFF; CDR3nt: TGTGCCAGCAGTGTGCCGGGACAGGAAGCTTTCTTT
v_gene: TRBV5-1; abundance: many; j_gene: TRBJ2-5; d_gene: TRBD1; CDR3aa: CASSDPTGVETQYF; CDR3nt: TGCGCCAGCAGCGACCCGACAGGGGTAGAGACCCAGTACTTC
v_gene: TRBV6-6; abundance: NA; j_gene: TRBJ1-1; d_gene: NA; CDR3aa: CASSYSTQGYNTEAFF; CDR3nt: TGTGCCAGCAGTTACTCTACCCAGGGGTACAACACTGAAGCTTTCTTT
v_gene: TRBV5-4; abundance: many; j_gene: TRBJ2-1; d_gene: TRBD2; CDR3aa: CASSGASGSYNEQFF; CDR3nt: TGTGCCAGCAGCGGCGCTAGCGGTTCCTACAATGAGCAGTTCTTC
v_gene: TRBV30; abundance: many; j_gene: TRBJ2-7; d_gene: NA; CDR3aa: CAWSGRRQLYEQYF; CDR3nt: TGTGCCTGGAGTGGACGTCGTCAACTTTACGAGCAGTACTTC
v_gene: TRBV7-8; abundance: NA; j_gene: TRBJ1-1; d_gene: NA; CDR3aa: CASSVTADTNTEAFF; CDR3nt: TGTGCCAGCAGCGTCACCGCGGACACGAACACTGAAGCTTTCTTT
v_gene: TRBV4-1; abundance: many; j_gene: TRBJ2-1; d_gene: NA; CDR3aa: CASSHARDEQFF; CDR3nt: TGCGCCAGCAGCCATGCTAGGGATGAGCAGTTCTTC
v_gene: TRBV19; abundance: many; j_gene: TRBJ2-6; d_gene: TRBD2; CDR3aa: CASSTQGGSGANVLTF; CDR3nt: TGTGCCAGTAGTACGCAGGGAGGGTCCGGGGCCAACGTCCTGACTTTC
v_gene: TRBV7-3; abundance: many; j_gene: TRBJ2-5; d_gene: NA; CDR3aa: CASSLSGTTQETQYF; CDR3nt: TGTGCCAGCAGCTTATCAGGGACAACTCAAGAGACCCAGTACTTC
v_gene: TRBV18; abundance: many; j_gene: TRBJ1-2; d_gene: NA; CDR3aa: CASSPWEERNYGYTF; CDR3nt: TGTGCCAGCTCCCCCTGGGAGGAGAGAAACTATGGCTACACCTTC